The clone carrying this T cell receptor beta chain was observed a handful of times. Its target is not known. There are 16 residues in the CDR3. V shed 0 bases and J shed 6 bases, with 12 bases lying between them. Germline V lookup: CDR1 MGHRA, CDR2 YSYEKL. cDNA synthesis used the whole RNA isolate, giving expressed TCRB sequences. Profiled with immunoSEQ multiplex PCR; TCRdb holds only in-frame clones, not every one. The data show about 350,000 clones, 15% to 20% seen once. These data belong to a study of beta chain features in type 1 diabetes. Study-level points and caveats: Shortening of TCRB CDR3s, moderate but significant, appeared in all four CD4+ subsets of Type 1 diabetes patients.

This receptor was obtained from a woman aged 18 to 35 in good health. The gene calls are TRBV4-1 and TRBJ2-6, with D possibly being TRBD2 (5 bases). Sequences were obtained from naive CD4+ T cells from blood. DNA of the CDR3: TGCGCCAGCAGCCAAGAAGTTTCGGGGATGGCCAACGTCCTGACTTTC. This translates into CASSQEVSGMANVLTF.